This T cell receptor (beta chain) appears in the sequencing data of a study of blood T cell repertoires in COVID-19. In the study overall: From the United States, Italy and Spain came samples of acute and convalescent COVID-19. PBMCs, B-cell-depleted T cells, or T cells were the source of the cDNA or gDNA that made up the material.

The germline V gene encodes CDR1 SGHTA and CDR2 FQGNSA. V was trimmed by 2 bases and J by 0 bases, leaving 5 bases between them. This CDR3 contains 15 residues. Under the authors' procedure: Researchers report that nucleated cell counts were estimated from reference gene primer amplification. Sequenced by immunoSEQ multiplex PCR; TCRdb stores in-frame clones only, minus some. For V, J and clone size, that table is used; D and trimming come from the DNA. The data contain about 200,000 clones, around 87% of them singletons. The specimen was peripheral blood. The chain carries TRBV7-2 and TRBJ1-6; D is undetermined. The source is a man between 60 and 75 years old who had recovered from COVID-19. CDR3 nucleotides: TGTGCCAGCAGCTTACTCAGCTCCTATAATTCACCCCTCCACTTT. This codes for CASSLLSSYNSPLHF.